Sequencing of this T cell receptor beta chain was carried out in a study of cytomegalovirus exposure and HLA in healthy donors. To note about this clone: What it recognizes is unknown.

This CDR3 comprises 16 residues. V was clipped by 4 bases and J by 0 bases; unmatched bases: 6. Germline values: CDR1 SGHRS, CDR2 YFSETQ. Study conclusions and caveats: Per published reports, the classifier diagnosed cytomegalovirus status with high specificity and sensitivity. Some V segments (TRBV6-2 and TRBV6-3 among them) were excluded as indistinguishable. Earlier results showed most TCR beta V segments being productive about 87% or about 30% of the time. Among CMV-associated TCR beta chains, most appeared HLA-restricted in a later analysis.

Use of 60 Vbeta and 13 Jbeta primers characterized the PCR. Generated by immunoSEQ multiplex PCR, the TCRdb table keeps only in-frame clones and is missing some. The sample records some 200,000 clones, about four fifths being singletons. This receptor was identified in a girl under 18 in good health and CMV-seropositive. V gene TRBV5-1 combines with J gene TRBJ2-3; 9 bases fit TRBD2. The sample was PBMCs. Here the CDR3 DNA reads TGCGCCAGCAGCCTCATAGCGGGGGCTAGCACAGATACGCAGTATTTT. It translates to CASSLIAGASTDTQYF. Full variable domain (missing parts from reference TRBV5-1 and TRBJ2-3): KAGVTQTPRYLIKTRGQQVTLSCSPISGHRSVSWYQQTPGQGLQFLFEYFSETQRNKGNFPGRFSGRQFSNSRSEMNVSTLELGDSALYLCASSLIAGASTDTQYFGPGTRLTVL.